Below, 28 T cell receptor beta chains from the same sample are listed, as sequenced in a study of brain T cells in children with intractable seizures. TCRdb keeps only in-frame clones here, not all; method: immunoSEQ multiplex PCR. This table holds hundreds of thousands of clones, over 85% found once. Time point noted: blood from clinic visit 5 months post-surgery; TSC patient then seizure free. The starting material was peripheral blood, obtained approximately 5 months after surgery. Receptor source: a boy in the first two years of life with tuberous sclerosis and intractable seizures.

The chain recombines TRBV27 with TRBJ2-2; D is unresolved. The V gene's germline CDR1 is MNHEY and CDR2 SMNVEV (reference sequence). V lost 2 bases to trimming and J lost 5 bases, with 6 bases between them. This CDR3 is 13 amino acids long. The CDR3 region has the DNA TGTGCCAGCAGTTTACAGTTTACCGGGGAGCTGTTTTTT. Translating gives CASSLQFTGELFF.

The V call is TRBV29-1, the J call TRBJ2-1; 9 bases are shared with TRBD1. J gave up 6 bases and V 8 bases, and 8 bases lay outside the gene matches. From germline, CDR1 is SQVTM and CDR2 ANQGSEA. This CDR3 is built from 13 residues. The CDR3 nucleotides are TGCAGCCATCAAACGGACAGGGGCAATGAGCAGTTCTTC. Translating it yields CSHQTDRGNEQFF.

The CDR3 loop is CASQTSGGYNEQFF. CDR3 DNA sequence: TGTGCCAGCCAGACTAGCGGGGGATACAATGAGCAGTTCTTC. The chain is built from TRBV6-5 and TRBJ2-1; 12 nucleotides line up with TRBD2. Germline trimming cut 8 bases from V and 4 bases from J; bases unmatched to any gene: 3. The CDR3 totals 14 residues. Per the germline V gene, CDR1 is MNHEY and CDR2 is SVGAGI.

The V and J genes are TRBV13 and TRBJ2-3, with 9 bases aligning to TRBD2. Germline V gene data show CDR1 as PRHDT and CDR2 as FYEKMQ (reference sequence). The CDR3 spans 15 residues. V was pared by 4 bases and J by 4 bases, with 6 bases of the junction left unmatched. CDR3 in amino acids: CASSYRAGGADTQYF. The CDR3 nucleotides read TGTGCCAGCAGCTACCGGGCGGGGGGGGCAGATACGCAGTATTTT.

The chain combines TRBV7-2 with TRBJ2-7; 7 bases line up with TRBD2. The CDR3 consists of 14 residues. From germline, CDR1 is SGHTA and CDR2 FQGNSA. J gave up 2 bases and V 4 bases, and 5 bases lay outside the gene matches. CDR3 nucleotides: TGTGCCAGCAGCTCATGGGGGGGTCCCTACGAGCAGTACTTC. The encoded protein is CASSSWGGPYEQYF. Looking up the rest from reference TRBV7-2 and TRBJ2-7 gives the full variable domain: GAGVSQSPSNKVTEKGKDVELRCDPISGHTALYWYRQSLGQGLEFLIYFQGNSAPDKSGLPSDRFSAERTGGSVSTLTIQRTQQEDSAVYLCASSSWGGPYEQYFGPGTRLTVT.

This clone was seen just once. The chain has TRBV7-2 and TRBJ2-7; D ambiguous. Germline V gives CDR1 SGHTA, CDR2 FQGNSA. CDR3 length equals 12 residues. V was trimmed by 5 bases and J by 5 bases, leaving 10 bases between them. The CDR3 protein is CASSATFDEQYF. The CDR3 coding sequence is TGTGCCAGCAGCGCCACGTTCGACGAGCAGTACTTC.

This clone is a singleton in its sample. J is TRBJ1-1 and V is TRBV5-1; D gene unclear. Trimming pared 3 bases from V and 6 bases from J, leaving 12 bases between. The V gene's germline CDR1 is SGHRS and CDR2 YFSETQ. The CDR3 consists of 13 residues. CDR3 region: CASSSPRGAEAFF. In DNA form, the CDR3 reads TGCGCCAGCAGCTCCCCACGTGGGGCTGAAGCTTTCTTT.

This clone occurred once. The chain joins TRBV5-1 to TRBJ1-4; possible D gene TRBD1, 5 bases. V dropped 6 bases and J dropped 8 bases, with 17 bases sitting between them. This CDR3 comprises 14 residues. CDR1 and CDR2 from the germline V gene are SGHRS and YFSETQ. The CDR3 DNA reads TGCGCCAGCACCCACTCGGGGCCGGGGGAAAAACTGTTTTTT. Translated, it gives CASTHSGPGEKLFF.

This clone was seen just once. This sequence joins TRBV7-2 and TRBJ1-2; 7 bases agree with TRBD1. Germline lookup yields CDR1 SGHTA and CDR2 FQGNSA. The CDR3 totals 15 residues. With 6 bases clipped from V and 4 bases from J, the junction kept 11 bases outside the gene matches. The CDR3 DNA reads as TGTGCCAGCAGTAGAAGGGGGCCGAGGGGCTATGGCTACACCTTC. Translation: CASSRRGPRGYGYTF.

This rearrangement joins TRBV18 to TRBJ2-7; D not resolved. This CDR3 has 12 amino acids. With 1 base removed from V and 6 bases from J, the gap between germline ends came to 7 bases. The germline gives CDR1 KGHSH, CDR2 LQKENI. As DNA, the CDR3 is TGTGCCAGCTCACCACTTTTAGGCGAGCAGTACTTC. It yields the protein CASSPLLGEQYF.

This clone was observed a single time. The CDR3 nucleotides are TGTGCCAGCAGTCCACGGGGGGGATTATTGCCTAGCACAGATACGCAGTATTTT. This codes for CASSPRGGLLPSTDTQYF. J is TRBJ2-3 and V is TRBV27; 8 nucleotides match TRBD2. The CDR3 is made up of 18 amino acids. V lost 5 bases to trimming and J lost 0 bases; unmatched junction nucleotides: 13. Per germline, CDR1 MNHEY and CDR2 SMNVEV (reference sequence).

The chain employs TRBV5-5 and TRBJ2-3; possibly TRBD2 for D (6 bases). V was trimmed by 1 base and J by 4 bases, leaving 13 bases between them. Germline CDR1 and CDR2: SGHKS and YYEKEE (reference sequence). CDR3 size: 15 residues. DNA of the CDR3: TGTGCCAGCAGCTTGTTTTGGCGGGGAGCAGATACGCAGTATTTT. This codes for CASSLFWRGADTQYF.

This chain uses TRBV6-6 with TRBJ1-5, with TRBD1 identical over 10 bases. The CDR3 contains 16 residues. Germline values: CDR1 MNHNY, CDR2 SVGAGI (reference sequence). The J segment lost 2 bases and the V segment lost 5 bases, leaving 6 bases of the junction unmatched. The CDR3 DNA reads TGTGCCAGCAGTCGAGACGGGACAGGGGGCAATCAGCCCCAGCATTTT. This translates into CASSRDGTGGNQPQHF.

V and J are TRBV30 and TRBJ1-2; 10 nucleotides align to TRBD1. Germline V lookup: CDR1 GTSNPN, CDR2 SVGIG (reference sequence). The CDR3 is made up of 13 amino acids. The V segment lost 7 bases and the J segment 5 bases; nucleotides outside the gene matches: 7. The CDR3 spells CASADRGNYGYTF. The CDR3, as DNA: TGTGCCTCGGCGGACAGGGGGAATTATGGCTACACCTTC.

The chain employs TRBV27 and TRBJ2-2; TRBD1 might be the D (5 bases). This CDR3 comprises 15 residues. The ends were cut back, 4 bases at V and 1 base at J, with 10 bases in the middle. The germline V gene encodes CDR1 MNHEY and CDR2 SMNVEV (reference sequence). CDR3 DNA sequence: TGTGCCAGCAGTTCTTACGACAGGAACACCGGGGAGCTGTTTTTT. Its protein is CASSSYDRNTGELFF.

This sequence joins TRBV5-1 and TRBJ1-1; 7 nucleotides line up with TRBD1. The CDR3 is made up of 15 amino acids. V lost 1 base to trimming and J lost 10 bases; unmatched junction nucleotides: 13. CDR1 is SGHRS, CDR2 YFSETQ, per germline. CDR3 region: CASSLTPTTGNAAFF. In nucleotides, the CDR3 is TGCGCCAGCAGCTTGACCCCTACGACAGGGAACGCAGCTTTCTTT.

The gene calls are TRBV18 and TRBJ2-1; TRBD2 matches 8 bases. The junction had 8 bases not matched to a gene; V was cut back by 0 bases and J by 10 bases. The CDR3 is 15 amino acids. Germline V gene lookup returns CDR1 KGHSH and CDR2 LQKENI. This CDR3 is CASSPPAGGRIEQFF. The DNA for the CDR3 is TGTGCCAGCTCACCACCGGCGGGGGGCCGTATCGAGCAGTTCTTC.

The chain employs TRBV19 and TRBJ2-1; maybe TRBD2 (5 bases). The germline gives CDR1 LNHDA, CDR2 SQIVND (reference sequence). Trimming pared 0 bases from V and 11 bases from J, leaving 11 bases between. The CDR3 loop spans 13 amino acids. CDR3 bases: TGTGCCAGTAGTATAGATCGTGCGGGTAAGCAGTTCTTC. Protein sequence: CASSIDRAGKQFF.

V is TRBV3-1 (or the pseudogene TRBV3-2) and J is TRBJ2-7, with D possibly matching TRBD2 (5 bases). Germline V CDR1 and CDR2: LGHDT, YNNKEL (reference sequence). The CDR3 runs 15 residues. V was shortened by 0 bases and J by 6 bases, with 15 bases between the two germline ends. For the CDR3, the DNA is TGTGCCAGCAGCCAAGATTCCGGGATCCTGCTCGAGCAGTACTTC. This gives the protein CASSQDSGILLEQYF.

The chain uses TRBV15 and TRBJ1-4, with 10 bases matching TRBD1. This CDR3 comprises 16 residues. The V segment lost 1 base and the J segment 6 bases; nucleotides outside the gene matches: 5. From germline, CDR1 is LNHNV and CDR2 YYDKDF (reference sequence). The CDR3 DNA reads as TGTGCCACCAGCAGAGGACAGGGGGCGCAGGATGAAAAACTGTTTTTT. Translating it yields CATSRGQGAQDEKLFF.

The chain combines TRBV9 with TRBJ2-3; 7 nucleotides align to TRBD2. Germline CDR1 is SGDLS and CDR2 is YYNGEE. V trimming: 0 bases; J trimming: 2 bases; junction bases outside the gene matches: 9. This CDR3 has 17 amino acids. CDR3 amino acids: CASSVAWGGLITDTQYF. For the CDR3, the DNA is TGTGCCAGCAGCGTAGCTTGGGGAGGGTTAATCACAGATACGCAGTATTTT. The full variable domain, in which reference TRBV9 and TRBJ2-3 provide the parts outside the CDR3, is DSGVTQTPKHLITATGQRVTLRCSPRSGDLSVYWYQQSLDQGLQFLIQYYNGEERAKGNILERFSAQQFPDLHSELNLSSLELGDSALYFCASSVAWGGLITDTQYFGPGTRLTVL.

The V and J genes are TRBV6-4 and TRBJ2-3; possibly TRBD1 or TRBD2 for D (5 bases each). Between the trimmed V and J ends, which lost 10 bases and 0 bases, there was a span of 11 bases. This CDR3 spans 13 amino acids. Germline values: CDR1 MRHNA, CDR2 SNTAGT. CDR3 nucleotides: TGTGCCACCAGGGACCCAAGCACAGATACGCAGTATTTT. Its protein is CATRDPSTDTQYF.

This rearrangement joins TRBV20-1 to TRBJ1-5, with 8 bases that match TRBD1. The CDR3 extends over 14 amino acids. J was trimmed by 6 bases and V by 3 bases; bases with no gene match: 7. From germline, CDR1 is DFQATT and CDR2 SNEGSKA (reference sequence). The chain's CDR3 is CSASLDRASQPQHF. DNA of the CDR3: TGCAGTGCTAGTTTGGACAGGGCGTCTCAGCCCCAGCATTTT.

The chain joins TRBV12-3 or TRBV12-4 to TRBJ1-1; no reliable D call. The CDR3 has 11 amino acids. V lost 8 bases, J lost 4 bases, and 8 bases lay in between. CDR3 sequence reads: CASGEGTEAFF. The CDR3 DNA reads TGTGCCAGCGGTGAGGGCACTGAAGCTTTCTTT.

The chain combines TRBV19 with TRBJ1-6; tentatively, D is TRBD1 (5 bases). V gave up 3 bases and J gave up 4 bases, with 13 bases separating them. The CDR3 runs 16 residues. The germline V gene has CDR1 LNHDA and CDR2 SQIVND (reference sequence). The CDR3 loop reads CASSIKGLSYNSPLHF. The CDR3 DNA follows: TGTGCCAGTAGTATTAAGGGACTATCTTATAATTCACCCCTCCACTTT.

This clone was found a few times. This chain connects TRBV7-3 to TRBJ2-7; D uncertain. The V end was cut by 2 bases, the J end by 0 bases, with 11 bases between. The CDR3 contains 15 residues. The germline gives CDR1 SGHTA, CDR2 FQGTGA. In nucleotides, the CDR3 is TGTGCCAGCAGCTTACGTGCGGCCGCCTCCTACGAGCAGTACTTC. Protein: CASSLRAAASYEQYF.

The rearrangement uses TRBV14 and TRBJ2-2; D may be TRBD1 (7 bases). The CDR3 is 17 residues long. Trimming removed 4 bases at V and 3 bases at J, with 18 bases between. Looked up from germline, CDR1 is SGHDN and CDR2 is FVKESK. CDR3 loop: CASSRMEGASYTGELFF. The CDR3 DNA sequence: TGTGCCAGCAGCCGAATGGAGGGGGCATCGTACACCGGGGAGCTGTTTTTT.

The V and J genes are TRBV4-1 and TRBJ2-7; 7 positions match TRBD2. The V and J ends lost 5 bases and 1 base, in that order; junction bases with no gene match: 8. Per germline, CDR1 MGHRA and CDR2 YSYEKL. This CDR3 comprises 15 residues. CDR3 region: CASSYRLAGSYEQYF. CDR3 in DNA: TGCGCCAGCAGCTACAGACTAGCCGGGTCCTACGAGCAGTACTTC.